These 22 T cell receptor beta chains share one sample of origin, sequenced in a study of OX40 agonist ivuxolimab in advanced cancers. Libraries were prepared by immunoSEQ multiplex PCR; TCRdb keeps only in-frame clonotypes and omits some of them. The sample has about 64,000 clones; about 81% are singletons. The sequences come from CD4+ or CD8+ T cells sorted from blood, collected in a trial of the OX40 agonist ivuxolimab. The receptors stem from an adult with an advanced solid tumor such as melanoma, head and neck, liver or kidney cancer.

The chain joins TRBV11-3 to TRBJ2-6; a weak D match, TRBD1 (5 bases). V was cut by 0 bases and J by 0 bases, with 6 bases left in between. This CDR3 has 16 residues. Germline CDR1 is SGHNT and CDR2 is YENEEA. CDR3 sequence (DNA): TGTGCCAGCAGCTTAGAGCAGGGCTCTGGGGCCAACGTCCTGACTTTC. It translates to CASSLEQGSGANVLTF.

V and J are TRBV18 and TRBJ2-7; 8 bases agree with TRBD1. V trimming: 1 base; J trimming: 5 bases; junction bases outside the gene matches: 4. This CDR3 has 14 amino acids. Germline values: CDR1 KGHSH, CDR2 LQKENI. The CDR3 region is CASSPQAGGDEQYF. CDR3 in DNA: TGTGCCAGCTCACCACAGGCAGGGGGCGACGAGCAGTACTTC. Supplemented by reference TRBV18 and TRBJ2-7, the full variable domain reads NAGVMQNPRHLVRRRGQEARLRCSPMKGHSHVYWYRQLPEEGLKFMVYLQKENIIDESGMPKERFSAEFPKEGPSILRIQQVVRGDSAAYFCASSPQAGGDEQYFGPGTRLTVT.

V is TRBV7-6 and J is TRBJ2-1; D gene unclear. V lost 2 bases, J lost 8 bases, and 10 bases lay in between. Germline V gene lookup returns CDR1 SGHVS and CDR2 FNYEAQ. This CDR3 is built from 13 residues. Written as DNA, the CDR3 is TGTGCCAGCAGCTTATTGGAGCGCCATGAGCAGTTCTTC. Its translation is CASSLLERHEQFF.

The rearrangement links TRBV30 to TRBJ2-6, with 8 bases matching TRBD1. This CDR3 comprises 19 residues. The germline gives CDR1 GTSNPN, CDR2 SVGIG (reference sequence). V dropped 3 bases and J dropped 1; count of bases not matched to a gene: 14. The CDR3 DNA sequence: TGTGCCTGGAGACCGCACCCCAAGGACAGGGCATCTGGGGCCAACGTCCTGACTTTC. Translation: CAWRPHPKDRASGANVLTF.

The chain joins TRBV5-1 to TRBJ2-7; D ambiguous. In germline, CDR1 is SGHRS, CDR2 YFSETQ. Deletions cut 0 bases from V and 2 bases from J, with 15 bases between. This CDR3 contains 16 residues. The CDR3 sequence: CASSLAHRLTTYEQYF. Written as DNA, the CDR3 is TGCGCCAGCAGCTTGGCCCATCGACTGACCACCTACGAGCAGTACTTC.

The V gene is TRBV7-2, the J gene TRBJ1-2, with 7 bases that match TRBD1. The V gene's germline CDR1 is SGHTA and CDR2 FQGNSA. The CDR3 extends over 13 amino acids. The V and J ends lost 4 bases and 4 bases, in that order; junction bases with no gene match: 3. The CDR3, as DNA: TGTGCCAGCAGCTCTCGACAGGGCTATGGCTACACCTTC. This codes for CASSSRQGYGYTF.

This clone was counted once. This chain uses TRBV7-6 with TRBJ2-5; D is possibly TRBD2 (5 bases). Germline CDR1 is SGHVS and CDR2 is FNYEAQ. With 5 bases removed from V and 5 bases from J, the gap between germline ends came to 9 bases. The CDR3 is 12 amino acids. In DNA form, the CDR3 reads TGTGCCAGCAGCACCGGGGTCGAGACCCAGTACTTC. Amino acids: CASSTGVETQYF.

The CDR3 DNA is TGCGCCAGCACCTCCGTGGGGAATGAGCAGTTCTTC. Translated: CASTSVGNEQFF. J is TRBJ2-1 and V is TRBV5-1; D gene ambiguous. V shed 6 bases and J shed 7 bases, with 11 bases lying between them. The germline CDR1 and CDR2 sequences are SGHRS and YFSETQ. The CDR3 has 12 amino acids.

The chain recombines TRBV2 with TRBJ2-1, with D perhaps matching TRBD2 (6 bases). The CDR3 has 12 residues. CDR1 and CDR2 from the germline V gene are SNHLY and FYNNEI. V was shortened by 7 bases and J by 16 bases, with 20 bases between the two germline ends. This CDR3 reads CASTESVGGCFF. Written as DNA, the CDR3 is TGTGCCAGCACAGAGTCCGTCGGGGGTTGTTTCTTC. Together with reference TRBV2 and TRBJ2-1, the CDR3 gives the full variable domain: EPEVTQTPSHQVTQMGQEVILRCVPISNHLYFYWYRQILGQKVEFLVSFYNNEISEKSEIFDDQFSVERPDGSNFTLKIRSTKLEDSAMYFCASTESVGGCFFGPGTRLTVL.

The V and J genes are TRBV6-5 and TRBJ2-5; a possible D gene is TRBD1 (7 bases). Germline-derived CDR1 and CDR2 are MNHEY and SVGAGI. The V end was cut by 0 bases, the J end by 6 bases, with 11 bases between. The CDR3 is 14 amino acids. In nucleotides, the CDR3 is TGTGCCAGCAGTTACTCGGAGGGGGCACAGACCCAGTACTTC. Its translation is CASSYSEGAQTQYF.

V gene TRBV2 combines with J gene TRBJ1-1; no definite D call. CDR3 length: 14 residues. From germline, CDR1 is SNHLY and CDR2 FYNNEI. The V and J ends lost 2 bases and 0 bases respectively, with 7 bases between them. CDR3 coding DNA: TGTGCCAGCAGTGAATCGACGGTGAACACTGAAGCTTTCTTT. Its protein is CASSESTVNTEAFF.

The chain uses TRBV28 and TRBJ2-3, with 10 bases that match TRBD1. The CDR3 runs 13 residues. Germline values: CDR1 MDHEN, CDR2 SYDVKM. Trimming removed 6 bases from V and 6 bases from J; junction bases left unmatched: 3. DNA of the CDR3: TGTGCCAGCAGGGACAGGGGGTCGGATACGCAGTATTTT. Protein product: CASRDRGSDTQYF.

The chain carries TRBV19 and TRBJ2-5; maybe TRBD1 (6 bases). Per the germline V gene, CDR1 is LNHDA and CDR2 is SQIVND (reference sequence). Trimming stripped 5 bases from V and 4 bases from J, with 17 bases between. The CDR3 has 15 residues. As DNA, the CDR3 is TGTGCCAGTAGTTCCGCAGCACAGGGTGGAGAGACCCAGTACTTC. Its protein product is CASSSAAQGGETQYF.

The J gene is TRBJ1-3, the V gene TRBV15; D uncertain. This CDR3 contains 13 residues. Trimming removed 9 bases at V and 3 bases at J, with 12 bases between. Germline CDR1 LNHNV, CDR2 YYDKDF (reference sequence). Written as DNA, the CDR3 is TGTGCCACGAAAGAGATTGATGGAAACACCATATATTTT. Its translation is CATKEIDGNTIYF.

V gene TRBV30 combines with J gene TRBJ1-2; 7 bases are shared with TRBD1. This CDR3 region has 13 residues. Germline lookup yields CDR1 GTSNPN and CDR2 SVGIG (reference sequence). J was trimmed by 8 bases and V by 2 bases; bases with no gene match: 8. CDR3 amino acids: CAWSRQGFEGYTF. The CDR3 DNA follows: TGTGCCTGGAGTAGACAGGGCTTCGAGGGCTACACCTTC.

CDR3 sequence: CASRRAGTEYF. The CDR3 nucleotides read TGTGCCAGCAGACGTGCGGGGACGGAGTACTTC. This chain connects TRBV6-5 to TRBJ2-7; the D gene is possibly TRBD2 (6 bases). Per the germline V gene, CDR1 is MNHEY and CDR2 is SVGAGI. V lost 6 bases to trimming and J lost 11 bases, with 14 bases between them. The CDR3 has 11 amino acids.

The chain links TRBV11-2 to TRBJ2-1; the match to TRBD2 covers 7 bases. After removal of 4 bases from V and 8 bases from J, the junction contained 11 bases not matched to a gene. CDR3 length: 15 amino acids. Germline loops: CDR1 SGHAT, CDR2 FQNNGV. CDR3 DNA: TGTGCCAGCAGCTCTACGATGGGGGGGGTCCATGAGCAGTTCTTC. Protein: CASSSTMGGVHEQFF.

V gene TRBV2 combines with J gene TRBJ2-7; 8 positions match TRBD1. The length of the CDR3 is 15 residues. Germline V CDR1 and CDR2: SNHLY, FYNNEI. With V trimmed by 6 bases and J by 1 base, 8 bases remained unmatched. For the CDR3, the DNA is TGTGCCAGCAGGGACCCGGGACAGGCGTCCTACGAGCAGTACTTC. Protein: CASRDPGQASYEQYF.

The chain joins TRBV28 to TRBJ2-2, with 11 bases fitting TRBD2. The CDR3 spans 18 residues. Trimming cost V 6 bases and J 0 bases; bases outside gene matches: 9. The germline gives CDR1 MDHEN, CDR2 SYDVKM. CDR3 coding DNA: TGTGCCAGCAGGAACACACCGGGACTAGCGGCGAACACCGGGGAGCTGTTTTTT. This encodes CASRNTPGLAANTGELFF.

The CDR3 bases are TGTGCCAGCAGCTTAGTAGGGAACACTGAAGCTTTCTTT. Encoded protein: CASSLVGNTEAFF. The rearrangement links TRBV7-6 to TRBJ1-1; the D is unclear. V was shortened by 1 base and J by 1 base, with 4 bases between the two germline ends. Germline assignment: CDR1 SGHVS and CDR2 FNYEAQ. This CDR3 has 13 amino acids.

This clone was observed a handful of times. The chain has TRBV13 and TRBJ1-1; 9 bases match TRBD1. The germline CDR1 and CDR2 sequences are PRHDT and FYEKMQ (reference sequence). V lost 6 bases to trimming and J lost 10 bases; unmatched junction nucleotides: 12. The length of the CDR3 is 14 residues. CDR3: CASRRIGQGRGAFF. CDR3 DNA: TGTGCCAGCAGACGGATCGGACAGGGGCGAGGAGCTTTCTTT.

The V call is TRBV9, the J call TRBJ2-2; D perhaps matches TRBD1 (6 bases). Trimming removed 2 bases at V and 1 base at J, with 9 bases between. This CDR3 comprises 15 residues. Germline-derived CDR1 and CDR2 are SGDLS and YYNGEE. DNA for the CDR3: TGTGCCAGCAGCGTTATGGGACAGAACACCGGGGAGCTGTTTTTT. This translates into CASSVMGQNTGELFF.